The 24 T cell receptor beta chains in this list originate from one sample, sequenced in a study of vaccination effects on CD4 cells after COVID-19 (dated by TCRdb to the early 2020s). These receptors' targets are unknown. After about 9 days of culture, CD4+ T cells were isolated with the EasySep CD4+ T cell isolation kit. Libraries were built with the immunoSEQ multiplex PCR assay. The immuneACCESS repertoire file appears here via TCRdb, limited to in-frame rearrangements. These files lack a portion of the clones; in checked studies, under half of the deficit traces to unresolved V genes, and the cause of the others is not known. Present in this sample are roughly 34,000 clones, around three quarters of which were seen just once. Together, the top ten hold about 4% of the sample. The sequencing used CD4+ T cells from PBMCs cultured without peptide, collected before COVID-19 vaccination. The origin of the receptors is a human donor who received a COVID-19 vaccine.

The sample holds a few counts of this clone. V is TRBV9 and J is TRBJ2-3; 10 bases map to TRBD2. Germline V gene data show CDR1 as SGDLS and CDR2 as YYNGEE. The trim removed 0 bases at V and 5 bases at J, leaving 6 bases unmatched. This CDR3 contains 16 residues. The CDR3 DNA reads as TGTGCCAGCAGCGTAGCTACTAGCGGGGCTGGAGATACGCAGTATTTT. It yields the protein CASSVATSGAGDTQYF.

The rearrangement uses TRBV27 and TRBJ2-7; D is possibly TRBD1 (6 bases). The CDR3 consists of 14 residues. Trimming removed 0 bases at V and 2 bases at J, with 8 bases between. Germline V gives CDR1 MNHEY, CDR2 SMNVEV (reference sequence). DNA for the CDR3: TGTGCCAGCAGTTTATCGAGGGGGACCTACGAGCAGTACTTC. This sequence encodes CASSLSRGTYEQYF.

This clone was observed a few times. The V and J genes are TRBV3-1 (or the pseudogene TRBV3-2) and TRBJ2-7; 7 bases line up with TRBD1. The V gene end was trimmed by 4 bases and the J gene end by 0 bases; junction bases not matched to a gene: 3. CDR1 is LGHDT, CDR2 YNNKEL, per germline (reference sequence). CDR3 length equals 14 residues. The CDR3 region is CASSLWDSSYEQYF. Written as DNA, the CDR3 is TGTGCCAGCAGCCTTTGGGACAGCTCCTACGAGCAGTACTTC.

The V gene is TRBV29-1, the J gene TRBJ1-1; D is possibly TRBD1 (6 bases). Trimming cost V 0 bases and J 5 bases, with 13 bases left between them. The CDR3 has 14 residues. Looked up from germline, CDR1 is SQVTM and CDR2 is ANQGSEA. DNA of the CDR3: TGCAGCGTTGAAGATCTTCCAGGGGATACTGAAGCTTTCTTT. It specifies CSVEDLPGDTEAFF.

This clone was recorded only once. The V and J genes are TRBV7-7 and TRBJ2-5; 7 bases match TRBD1. Trimming took 5 bases from V and 4 from J; bases not matched to a gene: 19. The CDR3 is 18 amino acids. Germline V CDR1 and CDR2: SSHAT, FNYEAQ (reference sequence). The CDR3 DNA reads as TGTGCCAGCAGCGTAGGCGACTCCAGGGGGTATACGGGAGAGACCCAGTACTTC. Protein: CASSVGDSRGYTGETQYF.

The genes are TRBV5-1 and TRBJ2-2; D unclear. Germline CDR1 is SGHRS and CDR2 is YFSETQ. Trimming removed 1 base at V and 1 base at J, with 11 bases between. This CDR3 is built from 16 residues. CDR3 protein: CASSLSTRKNTGELFF. CDR3 nucleotides: TGCGCCAGCAGCTTGAGTACCAGAAAGAACACCGGGGAGCTGTTTTTT.

The V gene is TRBV5-1, the J gene TRBJ1-2; unclear D gene. Germline lookup yields CDR1 SGHRS and CDR2 YFSETQ. The CDR3 loop spans 15 amino acids. Trimming cost V 0 bases and J 6 bases, with 15 bases left between them. Here the CDR3 DNA reads TGCGCCAGCAGCTTGGTGGTGGTCGGGCTGGATGGCTACACCTTC. Encoded protein: CASSLVVVGLDGYTF.

The V call is TRBV2, the J call TRBJ2-3, with 11 bases matching TRBD2. V lost 5 bases and J lost 4; bases outside the gene matches: 8. Germline V gives CDR1 SNHLY, CDR2 FYNNEI. There are 16 residues in the CDR3. This CDR3 is CASSSDSGRAADTQYF. The DNA of the CDR3 is TGTGCCAGCAGTTCCGATAGCGGGAGGGCCGCAGATACGCAGTATTTT.

This clone has just a few counts. This chain links TRBV7-2 with TRBJ1-6, with 7 bases matching TRBD1. Germline CDR1 is SGHTA and CDR2 is FQGNSA. Trimming removed 1 base from V and 9 bases from J; junction bases left unmatched: 6. The CDR3 spans 15 residues. The CDR3 loop is CASSLGQGPGSPLHF. The CDR3 bases are TGTGCCAGCAGCTTAGGACAGGGTCCGGGTTCACCCCTCCACTTT.

The chain combines TRBV10-1 with TRBJ1-2; the D is unclear. The germline V gene has CDR1 WNHNN and CDR2 SYGVQD (reference sequence). The CDR3 is made up of 13 amino acids. V was shortened by 0 bases and J by 0 bases, with 2 bases between the two germline ends. The CDR3 protein is CASSESANYGYTF. In DNA, the CDR3 is TGCGCCAGCAGTGAGTCAGCTAACTATGGCTACACCTTC.

V usage is TRBV6-5 and J usage is TRBJ2-7, with D hard to call. The germline V gene encodes CDR1 MNHEY and CDR2 SVGAGI. The CDR3 spans 11 residues. Trimming cost V 10 bases and J 2 bases, with 9 bases left between them. The CDR3 DNA sequence: TGTGCCACCACAAGGGCCTACGAGCAGTACTTC. It codes for CATTRAYEQYF.

This chain links TRBV5-1 with TRBJ2-7; D is uncertain. The V end was cut by 0 bases, the J end by 6 bases, with 13 bases between. The germline V gene has CDR1 SGHRS and CDR2 YFSETQ. This CDR3 contains 14 residues. The DNA of the CDR3 is TGCGCCAGCAGCTTGGCGGTAGCCTCTCGCGAGCAGTACTTC. Protein sequence: CASSLAVASREQYF.

This clone was picked up a small number of times. As DNA, the CDR3 is TGTGCCAGCACATTCACCGGGCGCACAGATACGCAGTATTTT. As protein: CASTFTGRTDTQYF. The chain carries TRBV18 and TRBJ2-3; no clear D gene. The germline V and J ends were trimmed by 8 bases and 1 base, with 13 bases remaining between them. The CDR3 consists of 14 residues. CDR1 is KGHSH, CDR2 LQKENI, per germline.

This chain joins TRBV18 and TRBJ1-1, with D possibly matching TRBD1 (6 bases). Germline lookup yields CDR1 KGHSH and CDR2 LQKENI. The CDR3 has 16 residues. V shed 1 base and J shed 0 bases, with 12 bases lying between them. The CDR3 nucleotides read TGTGCCAGCTCACCACGGGGAGGGGGGGTGAACACTGAAGCTTTCTTT. Residues: CASSPRGGGVNTEAFF.

The V call is TRBV6-5, the J call TRBJ1-2; no clear D. The CDR3 sequence is 13 residues long. V lost 8 bases to trimming and J lost 3 bases, with 13 bases between them. In germline, CDR1 is MNHEY, CDR2 SVGAGI. CDR3 sequence: CASEVDSDYGYTF. CDR3 DNA sequence: TGTGCCAGCGAAGTGGACTCTGACTATGGCTACACCTTC.

The chain joins TRBV5-1 to TRBJ2-7; maybe TRBD1 (6 bases). Germline V gives CDR1 SGHRS, CDR2 YFSETQ. The CDR3 has 17 amino acids. Trimming cost V 1 base and J 5 bases, with 22 bases left between them. CDR3 sequence (DNA): TGCGCCAGCAGCTTGAGTCGGGCGAACAGGGCAAGTAACGAGCAGTACTTC. Its protein is CASSLSRANRASNEQYF.

This clone was recorded only once. The chain couples TRBV5-1 to TRBJ2-1; 11 nucleotides line up with TRBD2. Germline V CDR1 and CDR2: SGHRS, YFSETQ. The junction had 3 bases not matched to a gene; V was cut back by 3 bases and J by 1 base. The CDR3 spans 16 residues. CDR3 in amino acids: CASSYRLAGSYNEQFF. DNA for the CDR3: TGCGCCAGCAGCTACCGACTAGCGGGATCCTACAATGAGCAGTTCTTC.

V is TRBV5-6 and J is TRBJ1-2; 7 bases match TRBD1. The CDR3 contains 17 residues. Germline V gene lookup returns CDR1 SGHDT and CDR2 YYEEEE. V lost 4 bases to trimming and J lost 0 bases; unmatched junction nucleotides: 12. The CDR3: CASSPLGGLLANYGYTF. The CDR3 nucleotides read TGTGCCAGCAGCCCCCTAGGGGGCCTCTTAGCTAACTATGGCTACACCTTC.

This clone was found a few times. The gene calls are TRBV5-4 and TRBJ2-2; 8 positions match TRBD2. Germline V gene lookup returns CDR1 SGHNT and CDR2 YYREEE (reference sequence). The CDR3 runs to 16 residues. V lost 4 bases to trimming and J lost 0 bases; unmatched junction nucleotides: 5. Here the CDR3 reads CASSPPGLANTGELFF. For the CDR3, the DNA is TGTGCCAGCAGCCCCCCGGGACTAGCGAACACCGGGGAGCTGTTTTTT.

The J gene is TRBJ1-2, the V gene TRBV5-4; D not certain. V lost 2 bases, J lost 3 bases, and 17 bases lay in between. CDR1 is SGHNT, CDR2 YYREEE, per germline (reference sequence). CDR3 length equals 16 residues. The CDR3 sequence: CASSLSFGGIDYGYTF. CDR3 sequence (DNA): TGTGCCAGCAGCTTATCGTTCGGAGGGATTGACTATGGCTACACCTTC.

The rearrangement joins TRBV25-1 to TRBJ2-3; D gene ambiguous. Trimming pared 3 bases from V and 2 bases from J, leaving 6 bases between. The CDR3 contains 13 residues. Germline CDR1 MGHDK, CDR2 SYGVNS. The CDR3 bases are TGTGCCAGCAGTGACCTCTTCACAGATACGCAGTATTTT. Its protein product is CASSDLFTDTQYF.

The chain carries TRBV6-5 and TRBJ1-1; 12 bases are a match to TRBD1. The junction had 9 bases not matched to a gene; V was cut back by 6 bases and J by 7 bases. There are 15 residues in the CDR3. Germline CDR1 reads MNHEY; CDR2 reads SVGAGI. CDR3 DNA sequence: TGTGCCAGCAGAGGGACAGGGGGCGGTTTTGGTGAAGCTTTCTTT. Translating it yields CASRGTGGGFGEAFF.

The gene calls are TRBV9 and TRBJ2-5; D gene uncertain. V lost 0 bases, J lost 4 bases, and 10 bases lay in between. The germline V gene encodes CDR1 SGDLS and CDR2 YYNGEE. This CDR3 comprises 14 residues. Here the CDR3 reads CASSVGIRVETQYF. CDR3 DNA sequence: TGTGCCAGCAGCGTAGGAATAAGGGTAGAGACCCAGTACTTC. Full variable domain (remainder filled in from reference TRBV9 and TRBJ2-5): DSGVTQTPKHLITATGQRVTLRCSPRSGDLSVYWYQQSLDQGLQFLIQYYNGEERAKGNILERFSAQQFPDLHSELNLSSLELGDSALYFCASSVGIRVETQYFGPGTRLLVL.

The chain is built from TRBV6-5 and TRBJ2-5; 12 bases align to TRBD2. This CDR3 spans 16 amino acids. The J segment lost 4 bases and the V segment lost 2 bases, leaving 5 bases of the junction unmatched. Germline CDR1 MNHEY, CDR2 SVGAGI. CDR3 sequence: CASSYGELAGGETQYF. The CDR3 bases are TGTGCCAGCAGTTACGGGGAACTAGCGGGAGGAGAGACCCAGTACTTC.